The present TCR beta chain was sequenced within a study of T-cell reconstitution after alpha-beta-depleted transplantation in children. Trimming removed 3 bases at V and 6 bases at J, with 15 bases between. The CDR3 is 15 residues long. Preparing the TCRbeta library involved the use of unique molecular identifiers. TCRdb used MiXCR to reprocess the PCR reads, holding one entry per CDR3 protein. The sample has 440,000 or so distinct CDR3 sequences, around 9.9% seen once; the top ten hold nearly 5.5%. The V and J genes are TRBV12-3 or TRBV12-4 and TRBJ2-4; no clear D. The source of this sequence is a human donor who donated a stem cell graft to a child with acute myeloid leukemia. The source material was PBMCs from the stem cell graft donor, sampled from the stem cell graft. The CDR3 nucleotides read TGTGCCAGCAGTTTCTTTCGGGTTTTTGGAAACATTCAGTACTTC. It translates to CASSFFRVFGNIQYF.